This passage covers 16 T cell receptor beta chains from one sample sequenced in a study of identical twins. TCRdb passed the 5' RACE reads through MiXCR, listing each CDR3 protein once. The sample lists hundreds of thousands of distinct CDR3 sequences, roughly an eighth occurring once. This sample also belongs to another study, concerning yellow fever vaccine responses in identical twins.

Material: PBMCs. Every receptor here comes from a young woman in good health.

This clonotype has a handful of counts. J is TRBJ2-1 and V is TRBV3-1; 10 positions agree with TRBD2. Looked up from germline, CDR1 is LGHDT and CDR2 is YNNKEL (reference sequence). V trimming: 5 bases; J trimming: 8 bases; junction bases outside the gene matches: 6. The CDR3 is 14 residues long. The CDR3 spells CASSVSGGSYEQFF. The CDR3 DNA reads as TGTGCCAGCAGCGTTAGCGGGGGGTCTTATGAGCAGTTCTTC.

This clonotype was seen many times. This rearrangement joins TRBV12-3 or TRBV12-4 to TRBJ2-5; D may be TRBD1 or TRBD2 (6 bases each). The CDR3 is 14 residues long. V was pared by 5 bases and J by 2 bases, with 12 bases between. CDR3 bases: TGTGCCAGCAGTGCGGGACATCTTCAAGAGACCCAGTACTTC. Protein product: CASSAGHLQETQYF.

This clonotype was observed a few times. This sequence joins TRBV19 and TRBJ1-1; D gene ambiguous. In germline, CDR1 is LNHDA, CDR2 SQIVND (reference sequence). V was trimmed by 0 bases and J by 3 bases, leaving 8 bases between them. CDR3 length: 14 residues. Written as DNA, the CDR3 is TGTGCCAGTAGTATAGACAGGAGGGACACTGAAGCTTTCTTT. This gives the protein CASSIDRRDTEAFF.

CDR3 in amino acids: CASDRSTTDTQYF. CDR3 sequence (DNA): TGTGCCAGCGACCGCAGTACCACAGATACGCAGTATTTT. The chain links TRBV6-2 or TRBV6-3 to TRBJ2-3; no reliable D call. V lost 8 bases and J lost 2, with 11 bases in between. CDR3 length: 13 amino acids. Germline V CDR1 and CDR2: MNHEY, SVGEGT.

V and J are TRBV6-6 and TRBJ2-7, with 11 bases fitting TRBD1. The CDR3 has 13 amino acids. V shed 7 bases, J shed 12 bases, and the junction held 11 bases outside the gene matches. CDR1 MNHNY and CDR2 SVGAGI come from the germline V gene (reference sequence). The CDR3 protein is CASTWDRGDAPYF. The CDR3 DNA follows: TGTGCCAGCACTTGGGACAGGGGGGATGCTCCGTACTTC.

This clonotype was seen a handful of times. This chain joins TRBV7-9 and TRBJ2-5, with D tentatively TRBD1 (5 bases). Trimming took off 2 bases at V and 9 bases at J, with 7 bases between the two ends. The CDR3 consists of 11 residues. The germline V gene encodes CDR1 SEHNR and CDR2 FQNEAQ (reference sequence). This CDR3 is CASSLTQAQYF. DNA of the CDR3: TGTGCCAGCAGCTTAACACAGGCCCAGTACTTC.

The DNA of the CDR3 is TGCGCCAGCAGCTTGAGCCCCGGGATTAACACCTACGAGCAGTACTTC. This gives the protein CASSLSPGINTYEQYF. The rearrangement uses TRBV5-1 and TRBJ2-7; a weak D match, TRBD2 (5 bases). V gave up 1 base and J gave up 2 bases, with 16 bases separating them. The CDR3 has 16 residues. Germline V CDR1 and CDR2: SGHRS, YFSETQ.

The table lists this clonotype with a count of one. The chain uses TRBV7-2 and TRBJ2-5, with 11 bases aligning to TRBD2. Trimming took 5 bases from V and 9 from J; bases not matched to a gene: 11. Germline CDR1 reads SGHTA; CDR2 reads FQGNSA. The CDR3 extends over 15 amino acids. CDR3 sequence (DNA): TGTGCCAGCAGCCCCGGACTAGCGGGTTCTCGGGCCCAGTACTTC. Translation: CASSPGLAGSRAQYF.

This clonotype was detected many times. This chain uses TRBV20-1 with TRBJ1-5; D not certain. Trimming left V 0 bases short and J 3 bases short, with 12 bases between. CDR3 length equals 15 residues. The germline V gene has CDR1 DFQATT and CDR2 SNEGSKA (reference sequence). The CDR3: CSARDLGKFNQPQHF. In DNA form, the CDR3 reads TGCAGTGCTAGAGATCTCGGAAAATTCAATCAGCCCCAGCATTTT.

The genes are TRBV7-6 and TRBJ1-1, with TRBD1 identical over 7 bases. Trimming took 5 bases from V and 10 from J; bases not matched to a gene: 13. The CDR3 loop spans 14 amino acids. CDR1 and CDR2 from the germline V gene are SGHVS and FNYEAQ. CDR3 loop: CASSKNGQVGVAFF. In DNA form, the CDR3 reads TGTGCCAGCAGCAAAAACGGACAGGTCGGGGTAGCTTTCTTT. Variable domain in full (rest from reference TRBV7-6 and TRBJ1-1): GAGVSQSPRYKVTKRGQDVALRCDPISGHVSLYWYRQALGQGPEFLTYFNYEAQQDKSGLPNDRFSAERPEGSISTLTIQRTEQRDSAMYRCASSKNGQVGVAFFGQGTRLTVV.

This clonotype showed up many times. The chain uses TRBV5-5 and TRBJ2-1, with D possibly being TRBD2 (5 bases). Between the trimmed V and J ends, which lost 5 bases and 3 bases, there was a span of 21 bases. The V gene's germline CDR1 is SGHKS and CDR2 YYEKEE (reference sequence). The CDR3 loop spans 17 amino acids. CDR3 sequence: CASSTGSSPYYYNEQFF. In DNA, the CDR3 is TGTGCCAGCAGTACTGGGAGTAGTCCTTATTACTACAATGAGCAGTTCTTC.

Only a few counts were recorded for this clonotype. The CDR3 spells CASSLPRQFYGYTF. The CDR3 DNA follows: TGTGCCAGCAGTTTACCTCGGCAGTTCTATGGCTACACCTTC. This rearrangement joins TRBV28 to TRBJ1-2; D gene uncertain. V was shortened by 2 bases and J by 4 bases, with 11 bases between the two germline ends. Germline assignment: CDR1 MDHEN and CDR2 SYDVKM. The CDR3 covers 14 residues.

This clonotype has a count of ten or more. This rearrangement joins TRBV12-3 or TRBV12-4 to TRBJ1-6, with D maybe TRBD1 (6 bases). The length of the CDR3 is 15 residues. The ends were cut back, 5 bases at V and 3 bases at J, with 11 bases in the middle. The CDR3 region has the DNA TGTGCCAGCAGTCTACAGGGCCGCTATAATTCACCCCTCCACTTT. Protein: CASSLQGRYNSPLHF.

The J gene is TRBJ2-2, the V gene TRBV6-1, with 8 bases aligning to TRBD1. Germline CDR1 and CDR2: MNHNS and SASEGT. This CDR3 comprises 14 residues. Trimming removed 5 bases from V and 7 bases from J; junction bases left unmatched: 6. CDR3 DNA: TGTGCCAGCAGTAAACAGGGGGTAAACGGGGAGCTGTTTTTT. As protein: CASSKQGVNGELFF.

This clonotype has just a few counts. The DNA of the CDR3 is TGTGCCACCAGCAGAGATCGGGGACTAGCGGGGGGAGGTGAGCAGTTCTTC. Translation: CATSRDRGLAGGGEQFF. This chain joins TRBV15 and TRBJ2-1, with 15 nucleotides matching TRBD2. The trim removed 0 bases at V and 9 bases at J, leaving 6 bases unmatched. CDR3 length: 17 amino acids. The germline V gene encodes CDR1 LNHNV and CDR2 YYDKDF (reference sequence). The full variable domain, in which reference TRBV15 and TRBJ2-1 provide the parts outside the CDR3, is DAMVIQNPRYQVTQFGKPVTLSCSQTLNHNVMYWYQQKSSQAPKLLFHYYDKDFNNEADTPDNFQSRRPNTSFCFLDIRSPGLGDTAMYLCATSRDRGLAGGGEQFFGPGTRLTVL.

This clonotype has ten or more counts. This rearrangement joins TRBV10-3 to TRBJ2-3, with TRBD2 matching over 16 bases. Per the germline V gene, CDR1 is ENHRY and CDR2 is SYGVKD. Germline trimming cut 6 bases from V and 3 bases from J; bases unmatched to any gene: 3. This CDR3 is 16 amino acids long. Written as DNA, the CDR3 is TGTGCCATCAGACCGGGACTAGCGGGAGGGACAGATACGCAGTATTTT. It specifies CAIRPGLAGGTDTQYF.